This TCR beta chain comes out of a study of regulatory T cells in long-lasting Graves disease. Study-level information: Less than 3 months of antithyroid drugs had been taken by newly diagnosed Graves' patients.

Time point reported: newly diagnosed GD, antithyroid drugs for less than 3 months. PBMCs provided the RNA from which the TCR library was made. Per American Thyroid Association guidelines, Graves' disease was diagnosed. This CDR3 is built from 15 residues. V lost 1 base to trimming and J lost 0 bases, with 6 bases between them. The germline V gene has CDR1 LNHDA and CDR2 SQIVND (reference sequence). Study-level findings and limits: Thyroid tissue went unexamined; only peripheral blood was analyzed.

According to the study, TCR beta libraries were built with iRepertoire HTBI primers and CDR3-region Arm-PCR. In the authors' methods: Samples collectively showed 60 to 75 TRBV and more than 11 TRBJ segments. TCRdb fed the multiplex PCR reads into MiXCR, producing one record per CDR3 protein. The V and J calls were not made by the authors but by TCRdb's processing. The sample records hundreds of thousands of distinct CDR3 sequences, roughly 15% being singletons. Concerning this clonotype itself: Antigen: not known.

A further study also used this sample, focusing on T cells in Graves' hyperthyroidism and ophthalmopathy.

The V call is TRBV19, the J call TRBJ2-2; D is undetermined. Source: peripheral blood mononuclear cells (PBMCs), taken at new diagnosis, from a patient treated with antithyroid drugs. This receptor was taken from a woman between 25 and 40 years old with Graves disease. The DNA for the CDR3 is TGTGCCAGTAGTATAGTAGGACCGAACACCGGGGAGCTGTTTTTT. This encodes CASSIVGPNTGELFF. Filled out from reference TRBV19 and TRBJ2-2, the complete variable domain reads DGGITQSPKYLFRKEGQNVTLSCEQNLNHDAMYWYRQDPGQGLRLIYYSQIVNDFQKGDIAEGYSVSREKKESFPLTVTSAQKNPTAFYLCASSIVGPNTGELFFGEGSRLTVL.